This TCR beta chain was recorded in a study of blood T cells in healthy people across ages. General study results and limits: Compared with aged donors, long-lived donors showed fewer expanded clones, suggesting selection. The unsorted PBMCs prevented any conclusive comparison of naive versus antigen-experienced cells.

Combining a sample-barcoded 5' primer with a J-beta primer mix, a second PCR ran for about 7 to 12 cycles. TCRdb re-called the 5' RACE reads through MiXCR, storing one row per CDR3 protein. The table includes roughly 680,000 distinct CDR3 sequences, approximately 52% detected once. The CDR3 has 15 amino acids. CDR1 is WSHSY, CDR2 SAAADI, per germline. Losses at the gene ends were 2 bases for V and 0 bases for J; bases not matched to a gene: 4. Every sample yielded at least 6.5 million isolated PBMCs. In the case of this clonotype: Its antigen is currently unknown. A single base separates this from a much larger clone, so it may be a read error.

What was sequenced was blood. This clonotype was sampled from a woman of 80 years or more in good health. The rearrangement joins TRBV10-2 to TRBJ2-7, with TRBD1 matching over 7 bases. CDR3 sequence (DNA): TGCGCCAGCAGTGAGGCAAGGGGGCCCTCCTACGAGCAGTACTTC. Its translation is CASSEARGPSYEQYF.